The rows below give T cell receptor beta chains drawn from one sample of a study of control samples from healthy donors and cancer patients. The method was immunoSEQ multiplex PCR; TCRdb's version includes in-frame clones alone and lacks a portion of them. In the table there are roughly 100,000 clones, about 86% of which are singletons. The sequencing input was blood. The receptor source for this set is a man aged 25-45 years in good health. Both conserved end residues are part of each CDR3. A D gene is named only where the DNA matches it firmly. Clone size appears in some rows only: once, few, many, or a class for an expanded clone.

j_gene: TRBJ2-1
abundance: .
d_gene: .
v_gene: TRBV10-3
CDR3nt: TGTGCCATCAGATCACTAGCTACCTACAATGAGCAGTTCTTC
CDR3aa: CAIRSLATYNEQFF

j_gene: TRBJ2-7
abundance: .
d_gene: .
v_gene: TRBV6-1
CDR3nt: TGTGCCAGCAGTGAATTGAGGGGGGAAACATTC
CDR3aa: CASSELRGETF

j_gene: TRBJ1-5
abundance: .
d_gene: TRBD1
v_gene: TRBV7-2
CDR3nt: TGTGCCAGCAGCTTAGGGGCAGGGGGATATCAGCCCCAGCATTTT
CDR3aa: CASSLGAGGYQPQHF

j_gene: TRBJ1-2
abundance: .
d_gene: .
v_gene: TRBV28
CDR3nt: TGTGCCAGCAGCGGGGGTCAGGCAGCTAACTATGGCTACACCTTC
CDR3aa: CASSGGQAANYGYTF

j_gene: TRBJ1-2
abundance: .
d_gene: TRBD1
v_gene: TRBV18
CDR3nt: TGTGCCAGCTCCCCCGTCTCGGGACAGGGTGGCTATGGCTACACCTTC
CDR3aa: CASSPVSGQGGYGYTF

j_gene: TRBJ1-3
abundance: .
d_gene: .
v_gene: TRBV5-4
CDR3nt: TGTGCCAGCAGCTTGTTGGTCACCGGGACGGACAACACCATATATTTT
CDR3aa: CASSLLVTGTDNTIYF

j_gene: TRBJ2-1
abundance: .
d_gene: .
v_gene: TRBV29-1
CDR3nt: TGCAGCGTTTCTGCGGTCTACAATGAGCAGTTCTTC
CDR3aa: CSVSAVYNEQFF

j_gene: TRBJ1-4
abundance: .
d_gene: TRBD1
v_gene: TRBV19
CDR3nt: TGTGCCAGTAGTATGATACAGGGGGTGAATGAAAAACTGTTTTTT
CDR3aa: CASSMIQGVNEKLFF

j_gene: TRBJ2-1
abundance: .
d_gene: .
v_gene: TRBV3-1/TRBV3-2
CDR3nt: TGTGCCAGCAGTCCGGGGCGGGGAGAGCAGTTCTTC
CDR3aa: CASSPGRGEQFF

j_gene: TRBJ1-1
abundance: .
d_gene: TRBD1
v_gene: TRBV2
CDR3nt: TGTGCCAGCAGTGGACAGGGGAACACTGAAGCTTTCTTT
CDR3aa: CASSGQGNTEAFF

j_gene: TRBJ2-7
abundance: .
d_gene: TRBD2
v_gene: TRBV11-2
CDR3nt: TGTGCCAGCAGCTGGCCTTATGTAGCGGGAGGGCCGAGTTCAGGCGAGCAGTACTTC
CDR3aa: CASSWPYVAGGPSSGEQYF

j_gene: TRBJ2-2
abundance: few
d_gene: TRBD2
v_gene: TRBV6-4
CDR3nt: TGTGCCAGCAGTCTACTAGCGGGAGGGAATCAGGAGCTGTTTTTT
CDR3aa: CASSLLAGGNQELFF

j_gene: TRBJ2-1
abundance: .
d_gene: TRBD2
v_gene: TRBV7-2
CDR3nt: TGTGCCAGCAACACAATCTCCGGGACTAGCTCCTACAATGAGCAGTTCTTC
CDR3aa: CASNTISGTSSYNEQFF

j_gene: TRBJ2-3
abundance: .
d_gene: TRBD2
v_gene: TRBV12-3/TRBV12-4
CDR3nt: TGTGCCAGCAGTCCCTCGGGGGGAGATACGCAGTATTTT
CDR3aa: CASSPSGGDTQYF

j_gene: TRBJ1-1
abundance: few
d_gene: .
v_gene: TRBV28
CDR3nt: TGTGCCAGCTATAGCAGGGCTGGGAACACTGAAGCTTTCTTT
CDR3aa: CASYSRAGNTEAFF

j_gene: TRBJ2-3
abundance: .
d_gene: .
v_gene: TRBV5-5
CDR3nt: TGTGCCAGCAGGCCTGATTGGGGCACAGATACGCAGTATTTT
CDR3aa: CASRPDWGTDTQYF

j_gene: TRBJ1-2
abundance: .
d_gene: .
v_gene: TRBV7-2
CDR3nt: TGTGCCAGCAGCTTATACAGGGAGGGCTATGGCTACACCTTC
CDR3aa: CASSLYREGYGYTF

j_gene: TRBJ2-7
abundance: once
d_gene: TRBD1
v_gene: TRBV18
CDR3nt: TGTGCCAGCTCACCAACCGGACGGACAGGGGTCAACGAGCAGTACTTC
CDR3aa: CASSPTGRTGVNEQYF

j_gene: TRBJ2-7
abundance: once
d_gene: TRBD2
v_gene: TRBV5-1
CDR3nt: TGCGCCAGCAGCTCCTCGCCACTAGCGGGAGGCGAGCAGTACTTC
CDR3aa: CASSSSPLAGGEQYF

j_gene: TRBJ1-3
abundance: few
d_gene: .
v_gene: TRBV30
CDR3nt: TGTGCCTGGAGCCTGGGGCCCGGAAACACCATATATTTT
CDR3aa: CAWSLGPGNTIYF

j_gene: TRBJ2-5
abundance: .
d_gene: .
v_gene: TRBV7-9
CDR3nt: TGTGCCAGCAGCGTGGTGCGGGAGACCCAGTACTTC
CDR3aa: CASSVVRETQYF

j_gene: TRBJ2-7
abundance: .
d_gene: .
v_gene: TRBV4-1
CDR3nt: TGCGCCAGCAGCCAAGTTGGGCCCCCGTACGAGCAGTACTTC
CDR3aa: CASSQVGPPYEQYF

j_gene: TRBJ2-1
abundance: .
d_gene: .
v_gene: TRBV7-2
CDR3nt: TGTGCCAGCAGCTTAGGGTCGGGAGTCAGCAATGAGCAGTTCTTC
CDR3aa: CASSLGSGVSNEQFF

j_gene: TRBJ2-7
abundance: .
d_gene: .
v_gene: TRBV19
CDR3nt: TGTGCCAGTAGTATAGCACCGGGACGAACCTACGAGCAGTACTTC
CDR3aa: CASSIAPGRTYEQYF

j_gene: TRBJ2-7
abundance: .
d_gene: .
v_gene: TRBV28
CDR3nt: TGTGCCAGCAGTTCAATAGGAGCCTACGAGCAGTACTTC
CDR3aa: CASSSIGAYEQYF

j_gene: TRBJ1-5
abundance: .
d_gene: .
v_gene: TRBV7-3
CDR3nt: TGTGCCAGCAGCTTGGGTATTGGTCAGCCCCAGCATTTT
CDR3aa: CASSLGIGQPQHF

j_gene: TRBJ2-5
abundance: .
d_gene: TRBD2
v_gene: TRBV11-2
CDR3nt: TGTGCCAGCAGCTTATCGCGGGAGGGCCTAGAGACCCAGTACTTC
CDR3aa: CASSLSREGLETQYF

j_gene: TRBJ2-5
abundance: .
d_gene: .
v_gene: TRBV4-1
CDR3nt: TGCGCCAGCAGCCAAGATTCCGGACAGCAAGAGACCCAGTACTTC
CDR3aa: CASSQDSGQQETQYF

j_gene: TRBJ1-3
abundance: .
d_gene: TRBD1
v_gene: TRBV5-1
CDR3nt: TGCGCCAGCAGCTTGGCCGGGACAGCGGGAAACACCATATATTTT
CDR3aa: CASSLAGTAGNTIYF

j_gene: TRBJ2-1
abundance: .
d_gene: .
v_gene: TRBV29-1
CDR3nt: TGCAGCGTTGAGGGCAGGGATCATTTTGACAATGAGCAGTTCTTC
CDR3aa: CSVEGRDHFDNEQFF

j_gene: TRBJ2-7
abundance: .
d_gene: TRBD1
v_gene: TRBV27
CDR3nt: TGTGCCAGCAGTTTCGACAGGGGGCACGAGCAGTACTTC
CDR3aa: CASSFDRGHEQYF

j_gene: TRBJ2-1
abundance: .
d_gene: TRBD2
v_gene: TRBV29-1
CDR3nt: TGCAGCGTTGTGGTTCTAGCGGGAGGGTCTGAGCAGTTCTTC
CDR3aa: CSVVVLAGGSEQFF

j_gene: TRBJ2-7
abundance: .
d_gene: .
v_gene: TRBV28
CDR3nt: TGTGCCAGCAGCGTGAGCTCCTACGAGCAGTACTTC
CDR3aa: CASSVSSYEQYF

j_gene: TRBJ2-1
abundance: .
d_gene: .
v_gene: TRBV7-8
CDR3nt: TGTGCCAGCAGCCTTCGGGGGCCTTACAATGAGCAGTTCTTC
CDR3aa: CASSLRGPYNEQFF

j_gene: TRBJ2-7
abundance: .
d_gene: .
v_gene: TRBV7-2
CDR3nt: TGTGCCAGCAGCTTAGAAGTATCCTACGAGCAGTACTTC
CDR3aa: CASSLEVSYEQYF

j_gene: TRBJ1-1
abundance: .
d_gene: .
v_gene: TRBV18
CDR3nt: TGTGCCAGCTCACCACCGATGGAGGGCTTAAACACTGAAGCTTTCTTT
CDR3aa: CASSPPMEGLNTEAFF

j_gene: TRBJ1-2
abundance: .
d_gene: .
v_gene: TRBV7-9
CDR3nt: TGTGCCAGCAGCTTATTGCAGGGGCACGGCTACACCTTC
CDR3aa: CASSLLQGHGYTF

j_gene: TRBJ2-3
abundance: .
d_gene: TRBD2
v_gene: TRBV28
CDR3nt: TGTGCCAGCAGTACCACCCGGACTAGCGGGAAGGGCACAGATACGCAGTATTTT
CDR3aa: CASSTTRTSGKGTDTQYF

j_gene: TRBJ1-3
abundance: .
d_gene: TRBD1
v_gene: TRBV7-9
CDR3nt: TGTGCCAGCAGCGCGAAGGCCAGTGGACAGGGCTTTAGAAACACCATATATTTT
CDR3aa: CASSAKASGQGFRNTIYF

j_gene: TRBJ2-7
abundance: .
d_gene: .
v_gene: TRBV4-3
CDR3nt: TGCGCCAGCAGCCAAGATCGGGGCTACGAGCAGTACTTC
CDR3aa: CASSQDRGYEQYF

j_gene: TRBJ1-2
abundance: .
d_gene: .
v_gene: TRBV5-1
CDR3nt: TGCGCCAGCAGCTTGGATGGCGGGAGGAGCGTTGGGGGCTACACCTTC
CDR3aa: CASSLDGGRSVGGYTF

j_gene: TRBJ2-2
abundance: .
d_gene: TRBD1
v_gene: TRBV6-5
CDR3nt: TGTGCCAGCGCTTCTCAGGGGGATTTCATCGGGGAGCTGTTTTTT
CDR3aa: CASASQGDFIGELFF

j_gene: TRBJ2-7
abundance: few
d_gene: .
v_gene: TRBV5-3
CDR3nt: TGTGCCAGAAGCTTGGGGCTAGCCGACTACGAGCAGTACTTC
CDR3aa: CARSLGLADYEQYF

j_gene: TRBJ2-1
abundance: .
d_gene: TRBD1
v_gene: TRBV30
CDR3nt: TGTGCCTGGACAGGGGGCTGGGAGCAGTTCTTC
CDR3aa: CAWTGGWEQFF

j_gene: TRBJ2-1
abundance: .
d_gene: TRBD1
v_gene: TRBV15
CDR3nt: TGTGCCACCAGCGGGGACAGGGGGCGGTCTAGTGAGCAGTTCTTC
CDR3aa: CATSGDRGRSSEQFF

j_gene: TRBJ1-5
abundance: .
d_gene: .
v_gene: TRBV12-3/TRBV12-4
CDR3nt: TGTGCCAGCAGTTCCCCCGCGGAGCCCCAGCATTTT
CDR3aa: CASSSPAEPQHF

j_gene: TRBJ1-5
abundance: few
d_gene: .
v_gene: TRBV21-1
CDR3nt: TGTGCCAGCAGCAAAGGCCCTTTGGGAGTCTGTGTAAATCAGCCCCAGCATTTT
CDR3aa: CASSKGPLGVCVNQPQHF

j_gene: TRBJ2-1
abundance: .
d_gene: .
v_gene: TRBV9
CDR3nt: TGTGCCAGCAGCCCCGGTAGTAGGACATCCAATGAGCAGTTCTTC
CDR3aa: CASSPGSRTSNEQFF

j_gene: TRBJ2-2
abundance: .
d_gene: .
v_gene: TRBV2
CDR3nt: TGTGCCAGCGGTCCCCAGTTCGCGAACACCGGGGAGCTGTTTTTT
CDR3aa: CASGPQFANTGELFF

j_gene: TRBJ2-2
abundance: .
d_gene: .
v_gene: TRBV19
CDR3nt: TGTGCCAGTAGTACCGGGACACTCAACACCGGGGAGCTGTTTTTT
CDR3aa: CASSTGTLNTGELFF